This T cell receptor beta chain stems from a study of T cell responses to AZD1222 COVID-19 vaccine. Notes on the study in general: Repertoire sampling was restricted to post-peak T cell response timepoints. Compared with day 0, the breadth and depth of the Spike-specific TCR repertoire rose significantly after two doses of AZD1222. Donors were mostly white British, more females; clonal diversity possibly underestimated.

The repertoire was sequenced with immunoSEQ multiplex PCR; TCRdb's copy has only in-frame clones and lacks some. Here the sample spans approximately 94,000 clones, about 87% being singletons. As to this clone: Its antigen is as yet unknown.

Germline values: CDR1 KGHSH, CDR2 LQKENI. The CDR3 consists of 18 residues. Trimming removed 3 bases from V and 0 bases from J, with 20 bases in between. The source material was peripheral blood, sampled on day 0 of AZD1222 vaccination. This sequence originates from an adult in good health. The genes are TRBV18 and TRBJ1-1; D unresolved. The CDR3 DNA reads TGTGCCAGCTCACCGGTCGAGGTCGGCACGACTATGAACACTGAAGCTTTCTTT. Amino acids: CASSPVEVGTTMNTEAFF.